This T cell receptor (beta chain) was captured in a study of regulatory T cells in long-lasting Graves disease. Building of the TCR beta libraries involved iRepertoire HTBI primers and Arm-PCR of CDR3 regions. TCRdb used MiXCR to reprocess the multiplex PCR reads, holding one entry per CDR3 protein. This table has about 470,000 distinct CDR3 sequences, roughly 20% appearing once. V gave up 1 base and J gave up 2 bases, with 7 bases separating them. The CDR3 is 14 amino acids. Germline V gene data show CDR1 as SGHVS and CDR2 as FQNEAQ. This sample's time point: persistent/refractory GD, antithyroid drugs over 5 years with positive TRAb. TCR sequences were obtained from RNA taken from PBMCs. Graves' disease diagnoses used American Thyroid Association guidelines.

J is TRBJ2-3 and V is TRBV7-8; no clear D. This sequence originates from a female donor with Graves disease. The sequencing used peripheral blood mononuclear cells (PBMCs), collected when the disease was refractory, from a patient treated with antithyroid drugs. CDR3 sequence reads: CASSLVPTTDTQYF. The CDR3 DNA follows: TGTGCCAGCAGCTTAGTACCCACCACAGATACGCAGTATTTT.